Below, one T cell receptor (beta chain) is given with its context. The specificity of this receptor is unknown. Within one base of it there is no much larger clone, and no base qualities were kept. The donors were healthy, HIV-negative adults with no recently reported acute infections or vaccinations. Every donor was a Caucasian adult residing in Nashville, Tennessee, USA. CD4+ T cells were enriched by magnetic negative selection, after which naive cells were positively selected on CD45RA and the negative fraction was taken as the memory subset. Blood was obtained by leukapheresis, after which PBMCs were separated by Ficoll-Histopaque density gradient centrifugation and cryopreserved in liquid nitrogen vapor phase. Analytical flow cytometry was used to check the purity and quantity of every magnetically sorted T cell population. Each sorted fraction had its genomic DNA isolated and then quantified by UV absorbance on a Nanodrop 2000c.

The trim is 7 bases for V and 1 base for J, with a gap of 21 bases between the germline ends. According to the germline V gene, CDR1 reads SNHLY and CDR2 reads FYNNEI. There are 17 amino acids in the CDR3, from cysteine to phenylalanine inclusive. CDR3 DNA is the only sequence kept; it has 51 bases, read in frame from the first base. The entry originates in a study of shared clonotypes between healthy human individuals (TCRdb year 2020). Some background on the complete study: A couple of women and three men aged 18 to 49 years were included in the cohort. To increase sequencing depth and limit assay-specific biases, TCR repertoire library preparation and sequencing were carried out by different laboratories using diverse techniques. For each donor, three plates each were used for CD4 naive and CD4 memory, two plates were used for CD8 naive, and one plate was used for CD8 memory. Between about 0.9 and 8.9 billion PBMCs per donor were obtained by leukapheresis. Blood TCR repertoires of five healthy adults were deeply sequenced to estimate repertoire size and the extent of clonotype sharing between individuals. The study at large found these results: When a few donors were compared, the shared fraction of clonotypes was 5% to 6.5% for naive CD4, approximately 3.3% for naive CD8, more than 2% for memory CD4, and approximately 0.4% for memory CD8. Rarefaction of sorted-subset datasets indicated incomplete sequencing despite the large sequencing depth. Naive subsets generally had larger estimated clonotype richness than memory subsets. Only blood was sampled, and tissue TCR repertoires likely differ from those in blood. Based on pairwise subsampling, the degree of clonotype sharing among donors was expected to be affected by sequencing depth. Because the study included a small number of donors, the genetic and exposure-history diversity represented was limited. Compared with non-shared clonotypes, clonotypes shared by all four sorted-subset donors had higher generation probabilities.

Using the deep immunoSEQ assay, multiplex PCR amplified TCR CDR3 regions from genomic DNA. Extracted genomic DNA from each cell subset was distributed evenly across all wells of several immunoSEQ 96-well plates, and each plate was treated as a replicate. For sorted subsets, approximately 200 ng of genomic DNA, equivalent to 25,000 to 35,000 T cell genomes, went into each replicate PCR. The purified libraries were quantified using a Qubit 3.0 fluorometer, sized with a Bioanalyzer 2100, and then quantified again using the KAPA Library Quantification kit. Every immunoSEQ 96-well plate was sequenced on a dedicated single-read 150-cycle Illumina NextSeq 550 flow cell. Per the authors' processing: Because the immunoSEQ output included only junctional sequences and no quality scores, the filtering could not be the same as the filtering used for full-length reads. Sequences were annotated with PyIR, a Python wrapper for IgBLAST v1.9, using IMGT germline references to assign V/J genes and CDR3. Reads with weak V/J assignments (E-value above 1e-6), missing CDR3, stop codons, out-of-frame junctions, or ambiguous translated residues were removed. V3J clonotypes were defined as sequences sharing an identical inferred V gene, J gene, and CDR3 amino acid sequence. Percentage overlap between repertoires was computed as shared unique clonotypes divided by the size of the smaller repertoire. Richness of each repertoire was evaluated using RTK rarefaction, the Chao1 estimator, and Recon v2.1 estimates of unobserved clonotypes. Generation probabilities were computed with OLGA for all TCRbeta clonotypes obtained by the gDNA method from several donors. As stored in TCRdb, this immuneACCESS dataset retains in-frame rearrangements with V and J assigned. A fraction of the clones does not appear; measured against another copy, unresolved V genes explain less than half of the discrepancy, and the remainder lacks a known reason. That table gives V, J and clone size, and the DNA gave D and trimming. The sample table shows just over 2,000,000 clones, and 85% to 95% are seen once. Clones ranked in the top ten supply 0.13% of the sample.

The sequenced sample consisted of naive CD4+ T cells sorted from blood. The cell subset or site label, as the study defines it: CD45RA+ positively selected. The TCR comes from a man aged 18 to 35 in good health. The V gene is TRBV2 and the J gene is TRBJ2-3, with an unclear D gene assignment. The nucleotide sequence is TGTGCCAGCACCCCCGACGGACGAACGCCGGGCACAGATACGCAGTATTTT. Translated, this gives CASTPDGRTPGTDTQYF.